This is a list of T cell receptor beta chains from one sample in a study of CD8+ T cells in alopecia areata. The repertoire was sequenced with immunoSEQ multiplex PCR; TCRdb's copy has only in-frame clones and lacks some. The repertoire holds some 210,000 clones, just over 65% seen once, with roughly 1.2% in the top ten. The sequencing used CD4+ T cells sorted from blood, collected around week 42, from a patient treated with tofacitinib. Receptor source: a human donor with alopecia areata. Each CDR3 is given without its conserved first and last residue.

V gene	J gene	CDR3 protein
TRBV4-1	TRBJ1-1	ASSQLGGKAEAF
TRBV29-1	TRBJ1-1	SVEGRANTEAF
TRBV29-1	TRBJ2-3	SVVGGTDTQY
TRBV18	TRBJ2-7	ASSLAGLNVNEQY
TRBV10-3	TRBJ1-5	AISDRPNQPQH
TRBV11-3	TRBJ1-2	ASSSTGQPNGYT
TRBV2	TRBJ1-5	ASSNSGTGLKQPQH
TRBV27	TRBJ1-2	ASSSGSARGYT
TRBV7-9	TRBJ2-3	ASYGTTQY
TRBV2	TRBJ1-1	ASSESGGTMNTEAF
TRBV29-1	TRBJ1-6	SVTTGEALH
TRBV29-1	TRBJ2-1	SVDRGLEQF
TRBV2	TRBJ2-3	ASSNGGDTQY
TRBV9	TRBJ2-2	ASRTGFETGELF
TRBV7-2	TRBJ2-3	ASSLSPGPENTQY
TRBV29-1	TRBJ2-3	SVDQPGQGPDTQY
TRBV14	TRBJ1-2	ASSQLDRDYGYT
TRBV9	TRBJ1-4	ASSVRTGGDLGEKLF
TRBV5-1	TRBJ2-7	ASNSGTVSYEQY
TRBV9	TRBJ1-2	ASSEVPGYGYT
TRBV2	TRBJ2-7	ASSSGLIGEQY
TRBV7-2	TRBJ2-3	ASSTSGTDTQY
TRBV2	TRBJ2-7	ASSDLGLGEQY
TRBV5-4	TRBJ2-3	ASRLSRTDTQY